These T cell receptor beta chains were read from a single sample in a study of shared clonotypes between healthy human individuals. The assay was immunoSEQ multiplex PCR, and TCRdb's table has in-frame clones only and misses some. This sample has about 2.1 million clones, with more than 85% found just once. The source material was naive CD8+ T cells from PBMCs. These receptors all come from a man aged 18 to 30 in good health. Some clones in this sample may be carry-over from other donors' samples. Each CDR3 is given with its conserved first and last residue. D genes are given only for firm matches. Clone size is shown for a subset of rows, as once, few, many or a class of expanded clone.

NA,TRBV28,NA,TRBJ1-5,TGTGCCAGCAGCTGGGGTCGCGTGGCAGGGTCCACGAATCAGCCCCAGCATTTT,CASSWGRVAGSTNQPQHF
NA,TRBV14,TRBD1,TRBJ1-2,TGTGCCAGCAGCCAAGGTATCACAGGGGGATATGATGGCTACACCTTC,CASSQGITGGYDGYTF
NA,TRBV7-9,TRBD2,TRBJ2-2,TGTGCCAGCAGCCCGGGACTAGCGGGAGTTGTGACCGGGGAGCTGTTTTTT,CASSPGLAGVVTGELFF
NA,TRBV29-1,NA,TRBJ2-2,TGCAGCGCGGGTGGGGCCGCTGTTTATGGGGCCGGGGAGCTGTTTTTT,CSAGGAAVYGAGELFF
NA,TRBV13,NA,TRBJ1-5,TGTGCCAGCAGCCAAAAGAGGACAGTCGGACTAAATCAGCCCCAGCATTTT,CASSQKRTVGLNQPQHF
NA,TRBV29-1,NA,TRBJ2-2,TGCGGAGGGGGCCTGTGGACCGGGGAGCTGTTTTTT,CGGGLWTGELFF
NA,TRBV4-1,NA,TRBJ2-4,TGCGCCAGCAGCCCCGTTATAGCCAAAAACATTCAGTACTTC,CASSPVIAKNIQYF
NA,TRBV14,NA,TRBJ2-3,TGTGCCAGCAGGCCTTCCCCACTACATCCCGACCTGGATACGCAGTATTTT,CASRPSPLHPDLDTQYF
NA,TRBV27,NA,TRBJ2-7,TGTGCCAGCAGCTGGACGGCCCCGACCTACGAGCAGTACTTC,CASSWTAPTYEQYF
NA,TRBV29-1,NA,TRBJ2-7,TGCAGCGTTGAAAGGGAAAACTCCTACGAGCAGTACTTC,CSVERENSYEQYF
NA,TRBV5-1,NA,TRBJ2-6,TGCGCCAGCAGACCCACTAGGTCTGGGGCCAACGTCCTGACTTTC,CASRPTRSGANVLTF
NA,TRBV27,TRBD2,TRBJ2-3,TGTGCCAGCAGTTCGGCTAGCGGGATAGCAGATACGCAGTATTTT,CASSSASGIADTQYF
NA,TRBV11-2,TRBD1,TRBJ1-1,TGTGCCAGCAGCTTAGGCCACCAATCGCGGGACAGGGCCACTGAAGCTTTCTTT,CASSLGHQSRDRATEAFF
NA,TRBV7-3,NA,TRBJ2-1,TGTGCCAGCAGCTTAACGTGGGGACTTCGGAATGAGCAGTTCTTC,CASSLTWGLRNEQFF
once,TRBV7-9,TRBD1,TRBJ1-5,TGTGCCAGCAGCTTAGATCGATTGGGGACAGGGATCAATCAGCCCCAGCATTTT,CASSLDRLGTGINQPQHF
NA,TRBV28,NA,TRBJ2-3,TGTGCCAGCAGGCGGGGAAGGACAGATACGCAGTATTTT,CASRRGRTDTQYF
NA,TRBV19,NA,TRBJ1-1,TGTGCCAGTACGGGGGGCAACACTGAAGCTTTCTTT,CASTGGNTEAFF
NA,TRBV9,NA,TRBJ2-1,TGTGCCAGCAGCGTAGGCGGAGATGAGCAGTTCTTC,CASSVGGDEQFF
NA,TRBV6-5,TRBD2,TRBJ2-2,TGTGCCAGCCGCGGGGGGTCCGGGGAGCTGTTTTTT,CASRGGSGELFF
NA,TRBV10-1,NA,TRBJ2-3,TGCGCCAGCAGTGAGAAGGGCCTCCCAGATACGCAGTATTTT,CASSEKGLPDTQYF
NA,TRBV27,TRBD2,TRBJ2-1,TGTGCCAGCAGTGCCAGGGGACTAGCGGGAGGTAACGAGCAGTTCTTC,CASSARGLAGGNEQFF
NA,TRBV28,TRBD1,TRBJ1-1,TGTGCCAGCAGTTTATTCGGGACAGCTGAAGCTTTCTTT,CASSLFGTAEAFF
once,TRBV4-1,NA,TRBJ2-1,TGCGCCAGCAGCCAAGCGCCTAGCCAGCATGAGCAGTTCTTC,CASSQAPSQHEQFF
NA,TRBV11-2,TRBD1,TRBJ1-3,TGTGCCAGCAGCGGGCGACAGGGCACAGGAAACACCATATATTTT,CASSGRQGTGNTIYF
NA,TRBV7-9,NA,TRBJ2-3,TGTGCCAGCAACCGGGGTAGCACAGATACGCAGTATTTT,CASNRGSTDTQYF
NA,TRBV19,NA,TRBJ2-1,TGTGCCAGTAGTATGAAGGGCCTGCATGAGCAGTTCTTC,CASSMKGLHEQFF
NA,TRBV7-9,NA,TRBJ1-2,TGTGCCAGCAGCTTAGCGGGCGTAGCTAACTATGGCTACACCTTC,CASSLAGVANYGYTF
NA,TRBV9,TRBD1,TRBJ2-1,TGTGCCAGCAGCGTAGGGCCAGGGGGTCATGAGCAGTTCTTC,CASSVGPGGHEQFF
NA,TRBV4-1,NA,TRBJ2-1,TGCGCCAGCAGCCATCTTGTGCAGACAGAGTTGGATGAGCAGTTCTTC,CASSHLVQTELDEQFF
few,TRBV9,NA,TRBJ1-1,TGTGCCAGTTCCACGGGCCAAATGAACACTGAAGCTTTCTTT,CASSTGQMNTEAFF
NA,TRBV9,NA,TRBJ2-3,TGTGCCAGCAGCCTGAGCACAGATACGCAGTATTTT,CASSLSTDTQYF
NA,TRBV7-8,NA,TRBJ1-5,TGTGCCAGCAGCTCCTTCAATCAGCCCCAGCATTTT,CASSSFNQPQHF
once,TRBV13,TRBD1,TRBJ1-1,TGTGCCAGCAGCCCAAGCGGACAGGGCCACACTGAAGCTTTCTTT,CASSPSGQGHTEAFF
NA,TRBV5-1,NA,TRBJ2-5,TGCGCCAGCAGCTACAGGGGGGGAGAGACCCAGTACTTC,CASSYRGGETQYF
NA,TRBV5-1,NA,TRBJ2-5,TGCGCCAGCAGGCCGGACAGCCTGTACCAAGAGACCCAGTACTTC,CASRPDSLYQETQYF